This T cell receptor beta chain came from a study of cytomegalovirus exposure and HLA in healthy donors. Details on this clone: What it binds is unknown.

The CDR3 totals 12 residues. The V gene's germline CDR1 is SGHTA and CDR2 FQGTGA. The V gene lost 4 bases and the J gene lost 7 bases, with 7 bases spanning the gap. Regarding the study as a whole: The study put around 180 TCR beta chains on its list as cytomegalovirus-associated. A subsequent analysis found that TCR clusters from the first cohort also tended to co-occur in the 90 to 150 validation repertoires, with 94% of cluster scores above 0.

Assay: immunoSEQ multiplex PCR; the TCRdb copy retains only in-frame clones and omits some. Altogether roughly 70,000 clones are present, 96% being singletons, with the ten largest covering around 5%. The donors were part of the validation cohort, which consisted of under 150 subjects and was separate from the first cohort of hundreds of subjects. The TCR sequence derives from a woman aged 18-30 years in good health and CMV-seropositive. What was sequenced was PBMCs. The rearrangement links TRBV7-3 to TRBJ2-2; D is unresolved. CDR3 nucleotide sequence: TGTGCCAGCAGCTACTTTGACGGGGAGCTGTTTTTT. This codes for CASSYFDGELFF.